These 15 T cell receptor beta chains share one sample of origin, sequenced in a study of radiation and T cells in renal cell carcinoma (dated by TCRdb to 2019 to 2021). The sample's time point label, in plain terms: baseline pretreatment blood. Per the publication, the treatment or condition label means: 15 Gy SBRT to primary tumor, nephrectomy 4 weeks later. Library creation used the immunoSEQ multiplex PCR assay. TCRdb provides this immuneACCESS table in a form limited to in-frame rearrangements. Some clones are lacking; in checked studies, under half of them reflect an unresolved V gene, and why the rest are absent is not known. The sample includes some 120,000 clones, with roughly 80% observed a single time. The ten largest clones add up to 3% of the sample. Here the sequenced sample was blood, taken from a patient whose treatment included radiotherapy and nephrectomy. The receptors here all came from a woman aged 55-69 years with renal cell carcinoma.

This chain joins TRBV9 and TRBJ1-5; no reliable D call. The CDR3 is made up of 15 amino acids. Trimming removed 0 bases at V and 0 bases at J, with 7 bases between. CDR1 is SGDLS and CDR2 is YYNGEE in the germline V gene. The CDR3 DNA is TGTGCCAGCAGCGTAGACGGCATTAGCAATCAGCCCCAGCATTTT. Translation gives CASSVDGISNQPQHF.

The chain carries TRBV2 and TRBJ1-5; D not certain. V was trimmed by 2 bases and J by 1 base, leaving 21 bases between them. Germline V CDR1 and CDR2: SNHLY, FYNNEI. This CDR3 spans 19 amino acids. CDR3 nucleotides: TGTGCCAGCAGTGAAATGCCCTTACAGAGCCGGGAGAGCAATCAGCCCCAGCATTTT. Amino acid sequence: CASSEMPLQSRESNQPQHF.

The genes are TRBV14 and TRBJ2-7, with TRBD1 as a possible D gene (6 bases). Germline lookup yields CDR1 SGHDN and CDR2 FVKESK. V was shortened by 2 bases and J by 2 bases, with 7 bases between the two germline ends. This CDR3 is built from 13 residues. The CDR3, as DNA: TGTGCCAGCAGCCAACAGGGGCCCTACGAGCAGTACTTC. Protein product: CASSQQGPYEQYF.

The J gene is TRBJ1-5, the V gene TRBV5-1, with 12 nucleotides matching TRBD1. V lost 4 bases and J lost 6; bases outside the gene matches: 8. Germline values: CDR1 SGHRS, CDR2 YFSETQ. The CDR3 is made up of 16 amino acids. The CDR3 sequence is CASSPSGTGGGQPQHF. CDR3 coding DNA: TGCGCCAGCAGCCCATCTGGGACAGGGGGCGGTCAGCCCCAGCATTTT.

This rearrangement joins TRBV9 to TRBJ2-1; D gene unclear. CDR1 SGDLS and CDR2 YYNGEE come from the germline V gene. The CDR3 consists of 16 residues. Trimming shortened V by 0 bases and J by 1 base, and 11 bases separated the two germline ends. The CDR3: CASSVVGDPSYNEQFF. The CDR3 coding sequence is TGTGCCAGCAGCGTAGTAGGAGACCCATCCTACAATGAGCAGTTCTTC.

This chain connects TRBV29-1 to TRBJ2-7; 9 bases line up with TRBD1. Germline lookup yields CDR1 SQVTM and CDR2 ANQGSEA. CDR3 length: 13 residues. The V gene end was trimmed by 8 bases and the J gene end by 6 bases; junction bases not matched to a gene: 11. The CDR3 protein is CSTFRTGDSEQYF. The CDR3 bases are TGCAGCACTTTCCGGACAGGGGACTCCGAGCAGTACTTC.

The rearrangement uses TRBV6-5 and TRBJ1-6; tentative D call: TRBD1 (6 bases). V lost 6 bases and J 12 bases, leaving 15 bases between the germline ends. The CDR3 has 13 amino acids. Germline V gene lookup returns CDR1 MNHEY and CDR2 SVGAGI. Here the CDR3 DNA reads TGTGCCAGCAGAAGGACAGCCGGTGGACCCCTCCACTTT. As protein: CASRRTAGGPLHF.

The rearrangement uses TRBV28 and TRBJ1-2; D not certain. Germline CDR1 reads MDHEN; CDR2 reads SYDVKM. This CDR3 region has 14 residues. Trimming took 0 bases from V and 2 from J, leaving 7 bases between them. In nucleotides, the CDR3 is TGTGCCAGCAGTTTATGGGCAGGAAACTATGGCTACACCTTC. It is translated as CASSLWAGNYGYTF.

The chain combines TRBV28 with TRBJ2-1, with D perhaps matching TRBD1 or TRBD2 (5 bases each). Germline-derived CDR1 and CDR2 are MDHEN and SYDVKM. V lost 3 bases to trimming and J lost 6 bases, with 9 bases between them. The length of the CDR3 is 13 residues. CDR3 sequence: CASSFGAGNEQFF. In DNA, the CDR3 is TGTGCCAGCAGTTTTGGGGCGGGCAATGAGCAGTTCTTC.

This chain joins TRBV4-1 and TRBJ2-6; either TRBD1 or TRBD2 may supply D (5 bases each). Deletions cut 2 bases from V and 0 bases from J, with 14 bases between. In germline, CDR1 is MGHRA, CDR2 YSYEKL. This CDR3 has 18 amino acids. CDR3 bases: TGCGCCAGCAGCCAACCCTTTCTGGGGGACTCTGGGGCCAACGTCCTGACTTTC. Residues: CASSQPFLGDSGANVLTF.

This chain connects TRBV6-5 to TRBJ2-1, with 8 bases that match TRBD1. With 2 bases clipped from V and 7 bases from J, the junction kept 7 bases outside the gene matches. This CDR3 is 15 amino acids long. Germline V gives CDR1 MNHEY, CDR2 SVGAGI. The DNA for the CDR3 is TGTGCCAGCAGTTACCTCGGACAGGGATCGAATGAGCAGTTCTTC. It specifies CASSYLGQGSNEQFF.

The chain carries TRBV19 and TRBJ1-2, with 8 bases matching TRBD1. The germline CDR1 and CDR2 sequences are LNHDA and SQIVND (reference sequence). Trimming removed 5 bases from V and 0 bases from J; junction bases left unmatched: 8. This CDR3 is 16 amino acids long. The CDR3: CASSPGGPGANYGYTF. The CDR3 DNA reads as TGTGCCAGTAGTCCAGGGGGCCCCGGCGCTAACTATGGCTACACCTTC. Full variable domain (missing parts from reference TRBV19 and TRBJ1-2): DGGITQSPKYLFRKEGQNVTLSCEQNLNHDAMYWYRQDPGQGLRLIYYSQIVNDFQKGDIAEGYSVSREKKESFPLTVTSAQKNPTAFYLCASSPGGPGANYGYTFGSGTRLTVV.

The V gene is TRBV5-1, the J gene TRBJ1-2; D remains ambiguous. The V gene's germline CDR1 is SGHRS and CDR2 YFSETQ. Trimming pared 5 bases from V and 8 bases from J, leaving 16 bases between. This CDR3 region has 13 residues. CDR3: CASSQRVGSGYTF. CDR3 in DNA: TGCGCCAGCAGTCAGCGTGTGGGGAGCGGCTACACCTTC.

The CDR3 reads CASSPPGHLDDTEAFF. The DNA of the CDR3 is TGTGCCAGCAGTCCCCCGGGACACCTAGATGACACTGAAGCTTTCTTT. The rearrangement joins TRBV7-9 to TRBJ1-1, with a possible D match to TRBD1 (6 bases). CDR3 length: 16 residues. Germline CDR1 reads SEHNR; CDR2 reads FQNEAQ (reference sequence). The V end was cut by 6 bases, the J end by 3 bases, with 20 bases between.

This chain uses TRBV28 with TRBJ2-1; TRBD2 matches at 8 bases. CDR3 size: 16 residues. The V gene end was trimmed by 6 bases and the J gene end by 0 bases; junction bases not matched to a gene: 7. Germline V lookup: CDR1 MDHEN, CDR2 SYDVKM. This CDR3 is CASRGSGASSYNEQFF. CDR3 in DNA: TGTGCCAGCAGAGGTAGCGGGGCGAGCTCCTACAATGAGCAGTTCTTC.